The 29 T cell receptor beta chains below all came from one sample that was sequenced in a study of long-term antiretroviral therapy in people with HIV. The authors ran the immunoSEQ assay, v3.0, at survey level. The table came from immunoSEQ multiplex PCR; TCRdb's copy has only in-frame clones and leaves some out. The table has some 29,000 clones, 95% to 98% seen once; the top ten hold approximately 2%. Specimen: unsorted PBMCs, collected 7.6 years after starting antiretroviral therapy. The receptors shown here come from a young man with HIV.

The rearrangement links TRBV9 to TRBJ2-7; D ambiguous. This CDR3 is 14 amino acids long. V was shortened by 7 bases and J by 2 bases, with 16 bases between the two germline ends. Germline V gene sequence: CDR1 SGDLS, CDR2 YYNGEE. As DNA, the CDR3 is TGTGCCAGCGGTAGTCGAGAAGACGCCTACGAGCAGTACTTC. Protein: CASGSREDAYEQYF.

This chain uses TRBV5-5 with TRBJ1-1; D remains unclear. V was cut by 2 bases and J by 3 bases, with 14 bases left in between. Germline values: CDR1 SGHKS, CDR2 YYEKEE (reference sequence). This CDR3 region has 15 residues. Here the CDR3 reads CASSFEWGLDTEAFF. CDR3 sequence (DNA): TGTGCCAGCAGCTTCGAGTGGGGTCTGGACACTGAAGCTTTCTTT.

The chain recombines TRBV11-2 with TRBJ2-1; D not certain. The V end was cut by 5 bases, the J end by 7 bases, with 6 bases between. CDR1 is SGHAT and CDR2 is FQNNGV in the germline V gene. The CDR3 sequence is 11 residues long. CDR3 in DNA: TGTGCCAGCAGCCTATTAAATGAGCAGTTCTTC. Its translation: CASSLLNEQFF.

The chain uses TRBV7-2 and TRBJ2-7; TRBD2 agrees at 12 bases. J was trimmed by 10 bases and V by 4 bases; bases with no gene match: 14. Germline CDR1 SGHTA, CDR2 FQGNSA. CDR3 size: 16 residues. The CDR3, as DNA: TGTGCCAGCAGCTCCCGGATGGGGCTAGCGGGAGGGCGCCAGTACTTC. Amino acid sequence: CASSSRMGLAGGRQYF.

The V and J genes are TRBV9 and TRBJ2-3, with a possible D match to TRBD2 (5 bases). The CDR3 length is 14 residues. Trimming removed 4 bases from V and 5 bases from J, with 14 bases in between. In germline, CDR1 is SGDLS, CDR2 YYNGEE. The CDR3 nucleotides read TGTGCCAGCAGCCTCGGACTGGTGGGAGATACGCAGTATTTT. This sequence encodes CASSLGLVGDTQYF.

This rearrangement joins TRBV5-1 to TRBJ2-5; 13 nucleotides match TRBD2. This CDR3 has 16 residues. The germline V gene encodes CDR1 SGHRS and CDR2 YFSETQ. V was clipped by 2 bases and J by 1 base; unmatched bases: 2. The CDR3 spells CASSFTSGGAQETQYF. CDR3 nucleotide sequence: TGCGCCAGCAGCTTTACTAGCGGGGGGGCCCAAGAGACCCAGTACTTC.

J is TRBJ2-1 and V is TRBV11-3, with 8 bases that match TRBD2. The J segment lost 7 bases and the V segment lost 5 bases, leaving 4 bases of the junction unmatched. Germline V gives CDR1 SGHNT, CDR2 YENEEA. This CDR3 contains 13 residues. The CDR3 DNA is TGTGCCAGCAGCACTAGCGGTGAGAATGAGCAGTTCTTC. Translated, it gives CASSTSGENEQFF. Full variable domain (remainder filled in from reference TRBV11-3 and TRBJ2-1): EAGVVQSPRYKIIEKKQPVAFWCNPISGHNTLYWYLQNLGQGPELLIRYENEEAVDDSQLPKDRFSAERLKGVDSTLKIQPAELGDSAVYLCASSTSGENEQFFGPGTRLTVL.

This rearrangement joins TRBV7-8 to TRBJ1-6; no clear D. Germline V gene sequence: CDR1 SGHVS, CDR2 FQNEAQ. The CDR3 covers 15 residues. V gave up 7 bases and J gave up 5 bases, with 15 bases separating them. CDR3 coding DNA: TGTGCCAGCACCAGAGATATGCTACATAATTCACCCCTCCACTTT. Translation gives CASTRDMLHNSPLHF.

The rearrangement joins TRBV7-2 to TRBJ2-7; D unclear. This CDR3 comprises 12 residues. Trimming left V 2 bases short and J 6 bases short, with 8 bases between. Per the germline V gene, CDR1 is SGHTA and CDR2 is FQGNSA. The CDR3 sequence is CASSLHHSEQYF. The CDR3 bases are TGTGCCAGCAGCTTACACCATAGCGAGCAGTACTTC.

The J gene is TRBJ1-6, the V gene TRBV6-5; possibly TRBD1 for D (6 bases). This CDR3 is built from 14 residues. Germline CDR1 reads MNHEY; CDR2 reads SVGAGI. V was pared by 7 bases and J by 8 bases, with 15 bases between. The CDR3 nucleotides read TGTGCCAGCACCTTAACAGGGTCCGATTCACCCCTCCACTTT. Residues: CASTLTGSDSPLHF.

The chain employs TRBV18 and TRBJ2-2; 8 bases fit TRBD1. V dropped 4 bases and J dropped 5; count of bases not matched to a gene: 9. CDR3 length: 16 residues. Germline CDR1 is KGHSH and CDR2 is LQKENI. DNA for the CDR3: TGTGCCAGCTCACTAAACCTTCAGGGGGCTACCGGGGAGCTGTTTTTT. Its translation: CASSLNLQGATGELFF.

This clone was counted once. V and J are TRBV4-1 and TRBJ2-1; D may be TRBD1 or TRBD2 (5 bases each). The CDR3 sequence is 16 residues long. CDR1 and CDR2 (germline): MGHRA, YSYEKL. Trimming removed 1 base from V and 5 bases from J, with 15 bases in between. The chain's CDR3 is CASSQGDRFFNNEQFF. The CDR3 DNA reads TGCGCCAGCAGCCAAGGGGACCGGTTCTTCAACAATGAGCAGTTCTTC.

The J gene is TRBJ2-3, the V gene TRBV29-1; D is ambiguous. The germline V gene has CDR1 SQVTM and CDR2 ANQGSEA. The CDR3 covers 11 residues. V lost 6 bases to trimming and J lost 3 bases, with 7 bases between them. The CDR3 protein is CSVPKTDTQYF. The CDR3 nucleotides read TGCAGCGTCCCTAAAACAGATACGCAGTATTTT.

CDR3 nucleotide sequence: TGTGCCAGCAGTGAATCGGTCGTGAGGGAAAAACTGTTTTTT. As protein: CASSESVVREKLFF. The chain joins TRBV6-1 to TRBJ1-4; D unresolved. Trimming took 2 bases from V and 8 from J, leaving 12 bases between them. The germline V gene has CDR1 MNHNS and CDR2 SASEGT. This CDR3 spans 14 amino acids.

The rearrangement links TRBV29-1 to TRBJ2-7; 7 bases fit TRBD1. The ends lost 5 bases at V and 3 bases at J; junction bases unmatched: 4. This CDR3 has 12 amino acids. The germline CDR1 and CDR2 sequences are SQVTM and ANQGSEA. The CDR3 nucleotides are TGCAGCGTTTGGGCAGGGGGCTACGAGCAGTACTTC. Encoded protein: CSVWAGGYEQYF.

The rearrangement uses TRBV27 and TRBJ2-5; D call uncertain. The CDR3 totals 13 residues. The V end lost 5 bases, the J end lost 7 bases, and 14 bases lay between the germline ends. CDR1 MNHEY and CDR2 SMNVEV come from the germline V gene (reference sequence). The chain's CDR3 is CASSDSSWGTQYF. CDR3 sequence (DNA): TGTGCCAGCAGTGACTCCTCTTGGGGGACCCAGTACTTC.

This chain links TRBV13 with TRBJ2-2; D perhaps matches TRBD2 (5 bases). The CDR3 runs to 17 residues. Germline CDR1 and CDR2: PRHDT and FYEKMQ (reference sequence). V lost 5 bases and J lost 1, with 17 bases in between. The CDR3 protein is CASSPLKAVENTGELFF. CDR3 nucleotides: TGTGCCAGCAGCCCCCTGAAAGCGGTAGAGAACACCGGGGAGCTGTTTTTT.

This sequence joins TRBV19 and TRBJ2-2; no reliable D call. Per germline, CDR1 LNHDA and CDR2 SQIVND (reference sequence). The CDR3 loop spans 15 amino acids. V was clipped by 3 bases and J by 2 bases, with 10 bases between them. CDR3 in DNA: TGTGCCAGTAGTATGGTGCCCCAAAACACCGGGGAGCTGTTTTTT. Translation: CASSMVPQNTGELFF.

V usage is TRBV11-1 and J usage is TRBJ1-5, with a possible D match to TRBD1 (6 bases). The CDR3 length is 14 residues. With 6 bases removed from V and 10 bases from J, the gap between germline ends came to 19 bases. Germline V gives CDR1 SGHAT, CDR2 FQDESV (reference sequence). As DNA, the CDR3 is TGTGCCAGCAGTATAACACAGGGAGGGCATCCCCAGCATTTT. As protein: CASSITQGGHPQHF.

This chain joins TRBV25-1 and TRBJ1-1; 7 nucleotides line up with TRBD1. CDR3 size: 17 residues. CDR1 MGHDK and CDR2 SYGVNS come from the germline V gene. V was pared by 4 bases and J by 1 base, with 12 bases of the junction left unmatched. The CDR3: CASSATVLRDRNTEAFF. Written as DNA, the CDR3 is TGTGCCAGCAGTGCAACAGTTCTCCGGGACAGGAACACTGAAGCTTTCTTT.

This clone has only one observation. The V call is TRBV11-2, the J call TRBJ2-5; 9 bases are shared with TRBD2. V shed 4 bases and J 7 bases; nucleotides not matched to a gene: 10. Germline CDR1 is SGHAT and CDR2 is FQNNGV. The CDR3 is made up of 15 amino acids. The DNA for the CDR3 is TGTGCCAGCAGCTCAAATACTCTACTAGCGGGGACCCAGTACTTC. It translates to CASSSNTLLAGTQYF.

The chain joins TRBV4-2 to TRBJ1-1; D ambiguous. Germline V gives CDR1 LGHNA, CDR2 YNFKEQ. The CDR3 has 13 amino acids. The V end lost 0 bases, the J end lost 1 base, and 3 bases lay between the germline ends. DNA for the CDR3: TGTGCCAGCAGCCAAGACCCGAACACTGAAGCTTTCTTT. Its protein is CASSQDPNTEAFF.

The chain carries TRBV7-2 and TRBJ2-7; TRBD1 agrees at 11 bases. The CDR3 runs to 14 residues. Germline lookup yields CDR1 SGHTA and CDR2 FQGNSA. V lost 5 bases to trimming and J lost 2 bases; unmatched junction nucleotides: 2. CDR3 bases: TGTGCCAGCAGCCTGGACAGGGGGCCCTACGAGCAGTACTTC. Translating gives CASSLDRGPYEQYF.

The chain couples TRBV6-1 to TRBJ1-2, with 7 positions matching TRBD1. Germline V CDR1 and CDR2: MNHNS, SASEGT. Losses at the gene ends were 3 bases for V and 3 bases for J; bases not matched to a gene: 13. CDR3 length: 17 residues. The CDR3 is CASSEHGGGGADYGYTF. CDR3 coding DNA: TGTGCCAGCAGTGAGCACGGGGGAGGGGGCGCCGACTATGGCTACACCTTC.

This clone showed up just once. This chain links TRBV4-1 with TRBJ2-3; TRBD2 matches 9 bases. The ends lost 0 bases at V and 6 bases at J; junction bases unmatched: 7. CDR3 length: 16 amino acids. CDR1 and CDR2 from the germline V gene are MGHRA and YSYEKL. CDR3: CASSQELAGGMDTQYF. In DNA, the CDR3 is TGCGCCAGCAGCCAAGAACTGGCGGGGGGGATGGATACGCAGTATTTT.

The chain couples TRBV19 to TRBJ2-6; D is undetermined. The V gene's germline CDR1 is LNHDA and CDR2 SQIVND (reference sequence). V shed 7 bases and J shed 1 base, with 11 bases lying between them. The CDR3 is 15 amino acids. CDR3 bases: TGTGCCAGTAACTCCCCAGATTCTGGGGCCAACGTCCTGACTTTC. Its translation: CASNSPDSGANVLTF.

As concerns this clone: The germline gene is not matched at one end of the junction; a read error may be the cause. The chain has TRBV7-7 and TRBJ2-5; maybe TRBD1 (5 bases). Germline V CDR1 and CDR2: SSHAT, FNYEAQ (reference sequence). This CDR3 has 14 amino acids. In nucleotides, the CDR3 is TGTGCTAGCAGCAAATCCAGGGAACAAGAGACCCAGTACTTC. Its translation: CASSKSREQETQYF.

The chain uses TRBV10-3 and TRBJ2-7; 8 positions match TRBD2. V was pared by 6 bases and J by 1 base, with 14 bases of the junction left unmatched. CDR1 and CDR2 (germline): ENHRY, SYGVKD. The CDR3 is 17 residues long. The CDR3 here is CAISVAQPGLGSYEQYF. CDR3 sequence (DNA): TGTGCCATCAGCGTGGCTCAGCCGGGACTAGGTTCCTACGAGCAGTACTTC.

The chain is built from TRBV9 and TRBJ1-5; unclear D gene. The CDR3 contains 13 residues. V was cut by 0 bases and J by 4 bases, with 5 bases left in between. Germline lookup yields CDR1 SGDLS and CDR2 YYNGEE. The chain's CDR3 is CASSVDGNQPQHF. CDR3 DNA: TGTGCCAGCAGCGTAGACGGTAATCAGCCCCAGCATTTT. Variable domain in full (rest from reference TRBV9 and TRBJ1-5): DSGVTQTPKHLITATGQRVTLRCSPRSGDLSVYWYQQSLDQGLQFLIQYYNGEERAKGNILERFSAQQFPDLHSELNLSSLELGDSALYFCASSVDGNQPQHFGDGTRLSIL.